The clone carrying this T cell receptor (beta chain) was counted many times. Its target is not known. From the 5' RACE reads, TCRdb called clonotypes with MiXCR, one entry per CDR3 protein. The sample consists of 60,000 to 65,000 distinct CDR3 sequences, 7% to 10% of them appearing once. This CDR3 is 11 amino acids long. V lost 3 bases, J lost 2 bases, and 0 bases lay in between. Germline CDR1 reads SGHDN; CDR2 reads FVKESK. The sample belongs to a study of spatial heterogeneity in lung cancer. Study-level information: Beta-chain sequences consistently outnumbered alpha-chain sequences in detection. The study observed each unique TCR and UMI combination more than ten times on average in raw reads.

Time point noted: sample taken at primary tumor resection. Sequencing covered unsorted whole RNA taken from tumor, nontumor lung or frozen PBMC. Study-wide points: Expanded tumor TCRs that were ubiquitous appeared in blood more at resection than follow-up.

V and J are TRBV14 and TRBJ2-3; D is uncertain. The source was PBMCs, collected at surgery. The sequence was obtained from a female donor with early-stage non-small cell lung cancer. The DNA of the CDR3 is TGTGCCAGCAGCCACACAGATACGCAGTATTTT. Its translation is CASSHTDTQYF.